This is a list of T cell receptor beta chains from one sample in a study of T-cell memory formation after mild COVID-19. TCRdb reanalysed the 5' RACE reads using MiXCR and keeps one entry per CDR3 protein. The sample lists about 90,000 distinct CDR3 sequences; about 14% were seen once. The material sequenced was PBMCs or a T cell subset sorted from them (not recorded which). These receptors were obtained from a man aged 18 to 35 who had mild COVID-19 (a few samples of this study predate the infection). Cell type and time point are not known. The CDR3 runs from the conserved cysteine through the conserved F or W. Each record gives: clone size, V gene, D gene, J gene, CDR3 DNA, CDR3 protein. The D gene is left open where the match is weak. Size is stated for part of the rows, as once, few or many counts, or as a class when the clone is expanded.

>NA|TRBV24-1|NA|TRBJ1-1
TGTGCCACCAGTGGGAGGGGGGAGAACACTGAAGCTTTCTTT
CATSGRGENTEAFF
>few|TRBV12-3/TRBV12-4|TRBD1|TRBJ1-1
TGTGCCAGCAGTTCCGGGACAGGGGCCCCCTTTGTTGAAGCTTTCTTT
CASSSGTGAPFVEAFF
>few|TRBV5-5|TRBD1|TRBJ2-1
TGTGCCAGCAGCCGTACAGGGGTGAGATACAATGAGCAGTTCTTC
CASSRTGVRYNEQFF
>few|TRBV6-6|TRBD1|TRBJ1-2
TGTGCCAGCAGTAAGAACAGGGGGCATCTGGGCTACACCTTC
CASSKNRGHLGYTF
>NA|TRBV2|TRBD1|TRBJ1-5
TGTGCCAGCAGTGACGGGACAGGGTTCAGTCAGCCCCAGCATTTT
CASSDGTGFSQPQHF
>few|TRBV12-3/TRBV12-4|NA|TRBJ2-7
TGTGCCAGCAGCCCTACAGGGCCCTACGAGCAGTACTTC
CASSPTGPYEQYF
>NA|TRBV20-1|NA|TRBJ2-2
TGCAGTGCTAGAGACGACAGTCTAACGAACACCGGGGAGCTGTTTTTT
CSARDDSLTNTGELFF
>NA|TRBV7-9|NA|TRBJ1-1
TGTGCCAGCAGCTTAGTGGTGGGGGGGATGAACACTGAAGCTTTCTTT
CASSLVVGGMNTEAFF
>many|TRBV29-1|NA|TRBJ2-5
TGCAGCGTTGACGCCCTCGCTGAAGTATTAAGTGGCCAAGAGACCCAGTACTTC
CSVDALAEVLSGQETQYF
>few|TRBV20-1|TRBD1|TRBJ2-1
TGCAGTGCTAGAAGACAGGGGGACAATGAGCAGTTCTTC
CSARRQGDNEQFF
>few|TRBV24-1|NA|TRBJ2-2
TGTGCCACCAGGTCCCCCGCCGGGGAGCTGTTTTTT
CATRSPAGELFF
>NA|TRBV29-1|NA|TRBJ2-7
TGCAGCGTTGTAGGTGAGGGACGGTGGAGCTCCTACGAGCAGTACTTC
CSVVGEGRWSSYEQYF
>NA|TRBV11-2|TRBD2|TRBJ2-7
TGTGCCAGCAGCCCCGGTTCGTCGGGAGGCCTCTCCTACGAGCAGTACTTC
CASSPGSSGGLSYEQYF
>NA|TRBV29-1|NA|TRBJ1-1
TGCAGCGTTCATCCATCATCTAGCGCTGAAGCTTTCTTT
CSVHPSSSAEAFF
>NA|TRBV29-1|TRBD1|TRBJ1-5
TGCAGCGTTCGCGGGACAGGGCCAAATCAGCCCCAGCATTTT
CSVRGTGPNQPQHF
>few|TRBV6-5|TRBD1|TRBJ1-1
TGTGCCAGCAGAACACAGGGGCTCACTGAAGCTTTCTTT
CASRTQGLTEAFF
>NA|TRBV18|TRBD2|TRBJ2-5
TGTGCCAGCTCACCAGGGACTAGCGGGAGCAGGAAAGAGACCCAGTACTTC
CASSPGTSGSRKETQYF
>NA|TRBV11-2|TRBD1|TRBJ1-2
TGTGCCAGCAGCTCCCGGGACAGGGACCCTCTTTTTCACACCTTC
CASSSRDRDPLFHTF
>few|TRBV7-8|NA|TRBJ2-2
TGTGCCAGCAGCCAGCCAGTTGCGGGGCCCACCGGGGAGCTGTTTTTT
CASSQPVAGPTGELFF
>NA|TRBV12-3/TRBV12-4|NA|TRBJ1-4
TGTGCCAGCAGTTTCACAGGTGCAACTAATGAAAAACTGTTTTTT
CASSFTGATNEKLFF
>few|TRBV7-2|TRBD2|TRBJ2-3
TGTGCCAGCAGCTTATGCGCGGGGGGGCCAGATACGCAGTATTTT
CASSLCAGGPDTQYF
>NA|TRBV20-1|NA|TRBJ1-2
TGCAGTGCTAGTGAAGCAGGGATCCTCTATGGCTACACCTTC
CSASEAGILYGYTF
>NA|TRBV9|NA|TRBJ1-2
TGTGCTAGCAGCGTAGGGACCCGGGAGCTGTTAACCCTAAGGGGCTACACCTTC
CASSVGTRELLTLRGYTF
>few|TRBV6-5|NA|TRBJ2-3
TGTGCCAGCAGTTACTCCCCGAAAGGAGATACGCAGTATTTT
CASSYSPKGDTQYF
>few|TRBV27|NA|TRBJ2-7
TGTGCCAGCAGTCCGGACGGATCCTACGAGCAGTACTTC
CASSPDGSYEQYF
>NA|TRBV9|NA|TRBJ1-6
TGTGCCAGCAGCGTAGCGGAGGCATATTCACCCCTCCACTTT
CASSVAEAYSPLHF
>NA|TRBV6-5|TRBD1|TRBJ1-2
TGTGCCAGCAGTCCCGTCTTAGGGACAGGGGTCTATGGCTACACCTTC
CASSPVLGTGVYGYTF
>NA|TRBV28|TRBD1|TRBJ2-5
TGTGCCAGCAGTAAGGCCCCGGGACAGGGCCATTGGGAGACCCAGTACTTC
CASSKAPGQGHWETQYF
>few|TRBV7-2|TRBD2|TRBJ2-5
TGTGCCAGCAGCTTAGGGGGGGGAGGTGAAGAGACCCAGTACTTC
CASSLGGGGEETQYF
>few|TRBV6-4|TRBD1|TRBJ2-6
TGTGCCAGCAGTGACTCGACAGGGGCTGGGGCCAACGTCACTTTC
CASSDSTGAGANVTF
>NA|TRBV5-4|TRBD1|TRBJ1-2
TGTGCCAGCAGCTCAACAGGGGCGTTAATGGGCTACACCTTC
CASSSTGALMGYTF
>many|TRBV7-9|NA|TRBJ2-7
TGTGCCAGCAGCCCCCGTCCCCACGAGCAGTACTTC
CASSPRPHEQYF
>NA|TRBV12-5|TRBD2|TRBJ2-7
TGTGCTAGTGGTTTGCCACTAGCGGGGGGCCACTACGAGCAGTACTTC
CASGLPLAGGHYEQYF
>few|TRBV4-2|TRBD2|TRBJ2-5
TGTGCCAGCAGCCAAGGGGAGCGGGGGAGGGAGACCCAGTACTTC
CASSQGERGRETQYF
>many|TRBV7-2|TRBD1|TRBJ1-2
TGTGCCAGCAGTTACTCCCGGGACAGAGAAAAATTC
CASSYSRDREKF
>NA|TRBV19|TRBD2|TRBJ2-1
TGTGCCAGTAGGACTAGCGGGGGTCCCAATGAGCAGTTCTTC
CASRTSGGPNEQFF